The present TCR beta chain was sequenced within a study of beta chain features in type 1 diabetes. Every bit of the isolated RNA underwent reverse transcription, so sequencing read expressed TCRB transcripts. Measured with immunoSEQ multiplex PCR; TCRdb has only the in-frame clones, and not every one. In the table there are about 370,000 clones, around 10% of which are singletons. The table lists this clone with a few counts. Its cognate antigen is unknown. General study points: All four CD4+ subsets from Type 1 diabetes patients carried moderately but significantly shorter TCRB CDR3s.

The sequence derives from a man between 25 and 39 years old with type 1 diabetes. Sequencing was performed on central memory CD4+ T cells from blood.

The CDR3: CATSARVQGTEAFF. CDR3 nucleotide sequence: TGTGCCACGTCCGCCAGGGTGCAGGGCACTGAAGCTTTCTTT. The chain couples TRBV19 to TRBJ1-1; possibly TRBD1 for D (5 bases). Trimming removed 10 bases from V and 4 bases from J, with 19 bases in between. This CDR3 comprises 14 residues. The germline CDR1 and CDR2 sequences are LNHDA and SQIVND (reference sequence).